A single sample gave rise to the 16 T cell receptor beta chains below, sequenced in a study of cytomegalovirus exposure and HLA in healthy donors. Sequencing used immunoSEQ multiplex PCR; TCRdb keeps in-frame clones, though not all of them. This table has 220,000 or so clones, 75% to 95% appearing once. The sequenced sample was PBMCs. These receptor sequences come from a woman in her late teens or twenties in good health and CMV-seronegative.

The gene calls are TRBV7-3 and TRBJ2-7; 9 bases agree with TRBD2. Germline V gene lookup returns CDR1 SGHTA and CDR2 FQGTGA. CDR3 size: 15 residues. The J segment lost 7 bases and the V segment lost 3 bases, leaving 10 bases of the junction unmatched. This CDR3 reads CASSLVAGAQGEQYF. The CDR3 DNA sequence: TGTGCCAGCAGCTTGGTAGCGGGAGCCCAGGGGGAGCAGTACTTC.

The CDR3 loop is CASSYSRGNGYTF. The CDR3 DNA follows: TGTGCCAGCAGTTACTCGAGAGGGAATGGCTACACCTTC. The chain joins TRBV6-5 to TRBJ1-2; D gene uncertain. The germline V gene encodes CDR1 MNHEY and CDR2 SVGAGI. V was pared by 0 bases and J by 6 bases, with 8 bases between. This CDR3 is built from 13 residues.

The chain combines TRBV9 with TRBJ2-2; 8 nucleotides line up with TRBD1. This CDR3 has 14 amino acids. After removal of 4 bases from V and 5 bases from J, the junction contained 4 bases not matched to a gene. From germline, CDR1 is SGDLS and CDR2 YYNGEE. CDR3 loop: CASSLRTGTGELFF. The CDR3 DNA reads as TGTGCCAGCAGCCTACGGACAGGGACCGGGGAGCTGTTTTTT.

This clone was recorded many times. The V call is TRBV6-4, the J call TRBJ2-2, with D tentatively TRBD2 (5 bases). Trimming pared 0 bases from V and 3 bases from J, leaving 5 bases between. CDR1 and CDR2 (germline): MRHNA, SNTAGT. The CDR3 covers 14 residues. CDR3 nucleotides: TGTGCCAGCAGTGACTCGCGGGACACCGGGGAGCTGTTTTTT. Translation: CASSDSRDTGELFF.

The V and J genes are TRBV7-7 and TRBJ2-2; TRBD2 aligns across 7 bases. This CDR3 is 14 amino acids long. V shed 2 bases and J 8 bases; nucleotides not matched to a gene: 5. Looked up from germline, CDR1 is SSHAT and CDR2 is FNYEAQ (reference sequence). CDR3 DNA: TGTGCCAGCAGCTTACGGGGGGTCGGTGGGGAGCTGTTTTTT. Protein sequence: CASSLRGVGGELFF.

In nucleotides, the CDR3 is TGTGCCAGCAGTGCCGAGAATATCGGGGGACCCCTCCACTTT. Its translation is CASSAENIGGPLHF. This sequence joins TRBV6-4 and TRBJ1-6; perhaps TRBD1 as D (5 bases). The V end lost 4 bases, the J end lost 12 bases, and 16 bases lay between the germline ends. The CDR3 spans 14 residues. Germline V CDR1 and CDR2: MRHNA, SNTAGT.

V gene TRBV19 combines with J gene TRBJ2-1; 12 nucleotides line up with TRBD2. The trim removed 5 bases at V and 3 bases at J, leaving 5 bases unmatched. CDR3 length equals 16 residues. Germline CDR1 and CDR2: LNHDA and SQIVND (reference sequence). The CDR3 region is CASSPQTSGSYNEQFF. The CDR3, as DNA: TGTGCCAGTAGTCCCCAGACTAGCGGGAGCTACAATGAGCAGTTCTTC.

The chain couples TRBV6-5 to TRBJ2-7; 9 positions agree with TRBD2. This CDR3 region has 14 residues. CDR1 is MNHEY and CDR2 is SVGAGI in the germline V gene. J lost 6 bases, V lost 7 bases, and 10 bases had no gene match. The CDR3 spells CASKIVAGAGEQYF. The DNA for the CDR3 is TGTGCCAGCAAGATAGTAGCGGGAGCGGGCGAGCAGTACTTC.

This chain links TRBV5-4 with TRBJ1-2, with D unclear. This CDR3 has 17 amino acids. The V end was cut by 0 bases, the J end by 8 bases, with 23 bases between. The germline V gene encodes CDR1 SGHNT and CDR2 YYREEE (reference sequence). CDR3 amino acids: CASSLARAATFSMGYTF. The CDR3 DNA reads as TGTGCCAGCAGCTTGGCCAGAGCGGCAACTTTTTCTATGGGCTACACCTTC.

This clone has just one count. A junction end diverges from the germline sequence, so it may reflect a read error. The chain links TRBV7-8 to TRBJ1-2; D gene unclear. This CDR3 has 11 residues. Germline CDR1 reads SGHVS; CDR2 reads FQNEAQ. CDR3 sequence: CASSLNGFILF. The DNA for the CDR3 is TGTGCCAGCAGCTTAAATGGGTTTATACTATTC.

The V gene is TRBV5-1, the J gene TRBJ2-7; 8 positions agree with TRBD2. Germline assignment: CDR1 SGHRS and CDR2 YFSETQ. The CDR3 loop spans 16 amino acids. J was trimmed by 3 bases and V by 0 bases; bases with no gene match: 8. The chain's CDR3 is CASSLVMGLGLYEQYF. As DNA, the CDR3 is TGCGCCAGCAGCTTGGTCATGGGACTAGGTCTCTACGAGCAGTACTTC.

The table lists this clone with a few counts. V is TRBV10-2 and J is TRBJ1-5; D unclear. The CDR3 has 13 amino acids. Germline V gene sequence: CDR1 WSHSY, CDR2 SAAADI. V shed 6 bases and J shed 6 bases, with 12 bases lying between them. CDR3 loop: CASSLQISQPQHF. CDR3 coding DNA: TGCGCCAGCAGCCTGCAGATCAGTCAGCCCCAGCATTTT.

The chain uses TRBV6-1 and TRBJ2-1; 7 bases map to TRBD2. This CDR3 spans 14 amino acids. The V gene's germline CDR1 is MNHNS and CDR2 SASEGT. Losses at the gene ends were 7 bases for V and 4 bases for J; bases not matched to a gene: 7. CDR3 nucleotides: TGTGCCAGCAATCGGGGGGTAAGGTACAATGAGCAGTTCTTC. This sequence encodes CASNRGVRYNEQFF.

In this sample, this clone turned up once. This chain links TRBV10-3 with TRBJ2-5; D is possibly TRBD1 (8 bases). In germline, CDR1 is ENHRY, CDR2 SYGVKD. Trimming stripped 5 bases from V and 2 bases from J, with 15 bases between. The CDR3 has 15 residues. DNA for the CDR3: TGTGCCATCAGTCGGGGGGACAGGCAACAAGAGACCCAGTACTTC. It translates to CAISRGDRQQETQYF.

The chain has TRBV6-5 and TRBJ2-2; D unclear. Germline CDR1 and CDR2: MNHEY and SVGAGI. This CDR3 has 14 amino acids. V lost 6 bases and J 7 bases, leaving 15 bases between the germline ends. The DNA for the CDR3 is TGTGCCAGCAGGATACCCGGTGCGTACGGGGAGCTGTTTTTT. Amino acid sequence: CASRIPGAYGELFF.

The chain has TRBV5-8 and TRBJ2-7, with D possibly TRBD2 on 5 matching bases. The germline V and J ends were trimmed by 3 bases and 6 bases, with 13 bases remaining between them. Germline CDR1 is SGHTS and CDR2 is YDEGEE. The CDR3 extends over 13 amino acids. The CDR3 spells CASSYGPRGEQYF. DNA for the CDR3: TGTGCCAGCAGCTACGGACCACGGGGCGAGCAGTACTTC.